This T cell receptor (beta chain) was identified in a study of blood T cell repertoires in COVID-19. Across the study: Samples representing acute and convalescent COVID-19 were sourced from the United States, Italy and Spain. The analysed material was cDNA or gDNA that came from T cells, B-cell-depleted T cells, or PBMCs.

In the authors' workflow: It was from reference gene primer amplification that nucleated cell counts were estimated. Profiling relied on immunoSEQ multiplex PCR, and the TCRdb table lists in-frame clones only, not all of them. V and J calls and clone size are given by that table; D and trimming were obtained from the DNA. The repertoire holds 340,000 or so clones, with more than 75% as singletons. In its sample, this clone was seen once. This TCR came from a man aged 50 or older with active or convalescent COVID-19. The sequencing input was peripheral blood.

The CDR3 reads CASGLRDRDTEAFF. The CDR3 coding sequence is TGTGCCAGCGGTCTCCGGGACAGGGACACTGAAGCTTTCTTT. The rearrangement joins TRBV3-1 (or the pseudogene TRBV3-2) to TRBJ1-1; 9 positions match TRBD1. The V and J ends lost 8 bases and 3 bases, in that order; junction bases with no gene match: 7. Germline V gene sequence: CDR1 LGHDT, CDR2 YNNKEL (reference sequence). This CDR3 is 14 amino acids long.